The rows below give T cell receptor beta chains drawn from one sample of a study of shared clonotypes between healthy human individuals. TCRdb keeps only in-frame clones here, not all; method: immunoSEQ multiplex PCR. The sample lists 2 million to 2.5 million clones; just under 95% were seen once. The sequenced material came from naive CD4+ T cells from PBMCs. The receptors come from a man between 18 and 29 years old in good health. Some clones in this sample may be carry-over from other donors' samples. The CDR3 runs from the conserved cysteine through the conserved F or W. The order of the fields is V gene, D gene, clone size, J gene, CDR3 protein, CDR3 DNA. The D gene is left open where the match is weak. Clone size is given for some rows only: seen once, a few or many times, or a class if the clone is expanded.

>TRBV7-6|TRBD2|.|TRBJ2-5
CASSSGVAGAPAAETQYF
TGTGCCAGCAGCTCCGGAGTAGCGGGAGCTCCGGCGGCAGAGACCCAGTACTTC
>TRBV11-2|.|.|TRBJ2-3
CASSLMAGSTDTQYF
TGTGCCAGCAGCTTAATGGCGGGAAGCACAGATACGCAGTATTTT
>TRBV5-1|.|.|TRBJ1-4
CASSFIGNEKLFF
TGCGCCAGCAGCTTCATAGGGAATGAAAAACTGTTTTTT
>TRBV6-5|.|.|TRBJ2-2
CASSYDSNTGELFF
TGTGCCAGCAGTTACGACAGCAACACCGGGGAGCTGTTTTTT
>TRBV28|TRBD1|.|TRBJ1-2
CASGSFGYQGQANYGYTF
TGTGCCAGCGGAAGTTTTGGGTACCAGGGACAGGCCAACTATGGCTACACCTTC
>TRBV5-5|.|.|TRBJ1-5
CASSRTGTFNQPQHF
TGTGCCAGCAGCCGGACCGGGACGTTCAATCAGCCCCAGCATTTT
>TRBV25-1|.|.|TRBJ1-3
CASSEADRLRNTIYF
TGTGCCAGCAGTGAAGCCGATAGGCTGCGAAACACCATATATTTT
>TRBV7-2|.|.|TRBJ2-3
CASSLRSGDPPDTQYF
TGTGCCAGCAGCTTGAGGTCGGGAGATCCCCCAGATACGCAGTATTTT
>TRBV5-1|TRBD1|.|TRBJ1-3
CASSRSGTDGNTIYF
TGCGCCAGCAGCCGATCCGGGACAGATGGAAACACCATATATTTT
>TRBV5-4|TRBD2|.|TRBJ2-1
CASSLDAGGYHNEQFF
TGTGCCAGCAGCTTGGATGCGGGAGGGTATCACAATGAGCAGTTCTTC
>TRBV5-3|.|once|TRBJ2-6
CAGNPTQPRSGANVLTF
TGTGCCGGGAACCCTACACAGCCCCGCTCTGGGGCCAACGTCCTGACTTTC
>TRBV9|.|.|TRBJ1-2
CASSVGPSSLYGYTF
TGTGCCAGCAGCGTAGGGCCATCCAGCCTATATGGCTACACCTTC
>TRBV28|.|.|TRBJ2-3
CASSPQGAGSFTDTQYF
TGTGCCAGCAGTCCCCAAGGAGCAGGTAGCTTCACAGATACGCAGTATTTT
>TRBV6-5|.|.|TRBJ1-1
CASITLGGPNTEAFF
TGTGCCAGCATTACACTCGGGGGGCCGAACACTGAAGCTTTCTTT
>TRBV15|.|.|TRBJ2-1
CATSRTLDEQFF
TGTGCCACCAGCAGAACGTTGGATGAGCAGTTCTTC
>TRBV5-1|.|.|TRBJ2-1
CASSLISRAGVVGNEQFF
TGCGCCAGCAGCTTGATCTCGCGGGCAGGGGTGGTTGGGAATGAGCAGTTCTTC
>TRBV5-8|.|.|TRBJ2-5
CASSLEATAQETQYF
TGTGCCAGCAGCTTAGAGGCCACAGCGCAAGAGACCCAGTACTTC
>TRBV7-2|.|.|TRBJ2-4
CASTPPGQAKNIQYF
TGTGCCAGCACCCCCCCCGGACAGGCCAAAAACATTCAGTACTTC
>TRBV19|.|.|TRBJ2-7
CASSIGFSSYEQYF
TGTGCCAGTAGTATAGGATTCTCCAGCTACGAGCAGTACTTC
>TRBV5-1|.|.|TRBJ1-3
CASQHDAGSGNTIYF
TGCGCCAGCCAACACGACGCAGGATCTGGAAACACCATATATTTT
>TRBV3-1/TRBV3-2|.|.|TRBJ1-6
CASSPGVHF
TGTGCCAGCAGTCCCGGGGTCCACTTT
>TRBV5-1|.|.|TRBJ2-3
CASSLGALGSGADTQYF
TGCGCCAGCAGCTTGGGGGCGTTAGGATCGGGGGCAGATACGCAGTATTTT
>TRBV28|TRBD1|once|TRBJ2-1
CASSGQGAGNEQFF
TGTGCCAGCAGTGGGCAGGGGGCAGGCAATGAGCAGTTCTTC
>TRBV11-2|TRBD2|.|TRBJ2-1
CASSLLAGPVNEQFF
TGTGCCAGCAGCTTACTAGCGGGGCCGGTCAATGAGCAGTTCTTC
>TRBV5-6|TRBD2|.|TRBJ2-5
CASSTTLAGAETQYF
TGTGCCAGCAGCACTACATTAGCGGGAGCAGAGACCCAGTACTTC
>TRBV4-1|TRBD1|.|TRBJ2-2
CASSQGDRGDTGELFF
TGCGCCAGCAGCCAAGGGGACAGGGGTGATACCGGGGAGCTGTTTTTT
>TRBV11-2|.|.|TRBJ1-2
CASSYGGFNYGYTF
TGTGCCAGCAGCTACGGGGGATTTAACTATGGCTACACCTTC
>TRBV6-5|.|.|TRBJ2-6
CASRRGALKANVLTF
TGTGCCAGCAGGAGAGGGGCCCTAAAGGCCAACGTCCTGACTTTC